The rows below give T cell receptor beta chains drawn from one sample of a study of T-cell memory formation after mild COVID-19. One entry per CDR3 protein results from TCRdb running MiXCR on the 5' RACE reads. The sample has about 430,000 distinct CDR3 sequences; 20% to 25% are singletons. The sequencing sample was made of PBMCs or a T cell subset sorted from them (not recorded which). Receptors were obtained from an adult woman who had mild COVID-19 (a few samples of this study predate the infection). Cell type and time point are not known. Both conserved end residues are part of each CDR3. A D gene is named only where the DNA matches it firmly. Size is stated for part of the rows, as once, few or many counts, or as a class when the clone is expanded.

TRBV4-1	.	TRBJ1-1	.	TGCGCCAGCAGGCCCCGCAGGGCGGAAATGAACACTGAAGCTTTCTTT	CASRPRRAEMNTEAFF
TRBV3-1	.	TRBJ2-7	many	TGTGCCAGCGGTGGGACACCACACGAGCAGTACTTC	CASGGTPHEQYF
TRBV12-3/TRBV12-4	.	TRBJ1-4	few	TGTGCCAGCAGTTTAACTAATGAAAAACTGTTTTTT	CASSLTNEKLFF
TRBV5-1	.	TRBJ1-1	.	TGCGCCAGCAGCTTCGGGGCACCCGCCGAAGCTTTCTTT	CASSFGAPAEAFF
TRBV5-1	.	TRBJ2-7	.	TGCGCCAGCAGCCCAATGGACTATCTCTCCTACGAGCAGTACTTC	CASSPMDYLSYEQYF
TRBV29-1	.	TRBJ2-3	few	TGCAGCGTTGCAGATACGCAGTATTTT	CSVADTQYF
TRBV20-1	.	TRBJ2-1	.	TGCAGTGCTAGAGGGCGTCGGAGGGCGTTAGGGGAGCAGTTCTTC	CSARGRRRALGEQFF
TRBV6-5	.	TRBJ1-5	once	TGTGCCAGCAGAGGGACATCCCTTGGCAATCAGCCCCAGCATTTT	CASRGTSLGNQPQHF
TRBV18	.	TRBJ2-7	.	TGTGCCAGCTCACCACTGACGGGAAATACCGCCCACGAGCAGTACTTC	CASSPLTGNTAHEQYF
TRBV7-9	.	TRBJ2-7	.	TGTGCCAGCAGCTTAGCACCAGGGGGGGTGATCGCCGAGCAGTACTTC	CASSLAPGGVIAEQYF
TRBV25-1	.	TRBJ2-1	.	TGTGCCAGCAGTGAATTATCGCAGGGTTCCAATGAGCAGTTCTTC	CASSELSQGSNEQFF
TRBV6-5	.	TRBJ2-7	few	TGTGCCAGCAGTTACTCTACGGGACTCTACGAGCAGTACTTC	CASSYSTGLYEQYF
TRBV6-2/TRBV6-3	TRBD2	TRBJ2-7	.	TGTGCCAGCAGTTATGACGGACTAGGCTCCTACGAGCAGTACTTC	CASSYDGLGSYEQYF
TRBV6-5	TRBD1	TRBJ2-1	.	TGTGCCAGCAACTTAACACCGGGACAGGGAACGCATGAGCAGTTCTTC	CASNLTPGQGTHEQFF
TRBV20-1	TRBD1	TRBJ1-1	.	TGCAGTGCTAGGGAAGCTTGGACAGGGGGCTTGGCCACTGAAGCTTTCTTT	CSAREAWTGGLATEAFF
TRBV7-6	.	TRBJ2-3	.	TGTGCCAGCAGCAATAGCGGAGAAAGCACAGATACGCAGTATTTT	CASSNSGESTDTQYF
TRBV5-5	.	TRBJ2-6	few	TGTGCCAGCAGCCGCTGGAGGCCCTCTGGGGCCAACGTCCTGACTTTC	CASSRWRPSGANVLTF
TRBV3-1	.	TRBJ2-5	few	TGTGCCAGCAGCCAAATCGAGACCCAGTACTTC	CASSQIETQYF
TRBV7-9	TRBD2	TRBJ2-5	few	TGTGCCAGCACCCTTTTAGCGGGCCAGTACTTC	CASTLLAGQYF
TRBV5-1	TRBD2	TRBJ2-1	few	TGCGCCAGCAGCCCGTCTAGCGGGAACTCCTACAATGAGCAGTTCTTC	CASSPSSGNSYNEQFF